This record covers a single T cell receptor (beta chain). These data belong to a study of blood T cell repertoires in COVID-19. About the study: Donors in the United States, Italy and Spain gave samples during acute or convalescent COVID-19. Nucleic acid was either cDNA or gDNA, and it came from T cells, B-cell-depleted T cells, or PBMCs.

Per the original methods: Reference gene primer amplification gave nucleated cell count estimates. Libraries were prepared by immunoSEQ multiplex PCR; TCRdb keeps only in-frame clonotypes and omits some of them. The V and J calls and clone size were taken over from that table, and D and trimming were inferred from the DNA. The sample has around 210,000 clones, about 85% seen once. The germline V gene encodes CDR1 SGHDT and CDR2 YYEEEE. The CDR3 spans 14 residues. The trim removed 5 bases at V and 5 bases at J, leaving 6 bases unmatched. What was sequenced was peripheral blood. The TCR comes from a man aged 55 to 70 with COVID-19, enrolled during active disease. The chain recombines TRBV5-6 with TRBJ2-5; 10 positions agree with TRBD1. CDR3 loop: CASSETGGVETQYF. DNA for the CDR3: TGTGCCAGCAGTGAGACAGGGGGCGTTGAGACCCAGTACTTC.